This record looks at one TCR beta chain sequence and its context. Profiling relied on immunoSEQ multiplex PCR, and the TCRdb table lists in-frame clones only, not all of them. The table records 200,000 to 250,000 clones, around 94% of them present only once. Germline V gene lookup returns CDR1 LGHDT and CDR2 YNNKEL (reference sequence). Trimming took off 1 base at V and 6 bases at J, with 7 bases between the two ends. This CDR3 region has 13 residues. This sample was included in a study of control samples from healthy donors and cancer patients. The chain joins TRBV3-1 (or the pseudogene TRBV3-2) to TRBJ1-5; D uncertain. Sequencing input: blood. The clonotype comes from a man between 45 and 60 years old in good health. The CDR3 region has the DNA TGTGCCAGCAGCCAAGGCGGGCGTCAGCCCCAGCATTTT. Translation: CASSQGGRQPQHF.